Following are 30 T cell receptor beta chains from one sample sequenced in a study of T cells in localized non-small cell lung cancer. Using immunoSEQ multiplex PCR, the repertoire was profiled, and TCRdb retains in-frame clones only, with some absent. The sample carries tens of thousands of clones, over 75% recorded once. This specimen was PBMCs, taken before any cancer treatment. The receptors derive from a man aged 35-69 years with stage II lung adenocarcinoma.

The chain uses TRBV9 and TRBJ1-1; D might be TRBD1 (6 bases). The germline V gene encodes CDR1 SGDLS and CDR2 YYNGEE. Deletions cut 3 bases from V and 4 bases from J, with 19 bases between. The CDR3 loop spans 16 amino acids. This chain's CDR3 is CASSAGYRVGSTEAFF. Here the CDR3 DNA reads TGTGCCAGCAGCGCCGGCTACAGGGTGGGTAGCACTGAAGCTTTCTTT.

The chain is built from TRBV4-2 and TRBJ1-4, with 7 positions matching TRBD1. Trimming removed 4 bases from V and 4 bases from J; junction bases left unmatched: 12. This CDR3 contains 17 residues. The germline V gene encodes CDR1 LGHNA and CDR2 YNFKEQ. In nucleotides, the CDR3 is TGTGCCAGCAGCCCTGGGACAGATTCAACCCTTAATGAAAAACTGTTTTTT. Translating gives CASSPGTDSTLNEKLFF.

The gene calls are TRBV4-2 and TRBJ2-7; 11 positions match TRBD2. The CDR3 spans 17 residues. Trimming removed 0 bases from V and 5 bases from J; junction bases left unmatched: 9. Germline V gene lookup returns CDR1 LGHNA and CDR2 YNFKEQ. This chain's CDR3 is CASSQDRTSGSRNEQYF. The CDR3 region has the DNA TGTGCCAGCAGCCAAGATCGAACTAGCGGGAGTCGCAACGAGCAGTACTTC.

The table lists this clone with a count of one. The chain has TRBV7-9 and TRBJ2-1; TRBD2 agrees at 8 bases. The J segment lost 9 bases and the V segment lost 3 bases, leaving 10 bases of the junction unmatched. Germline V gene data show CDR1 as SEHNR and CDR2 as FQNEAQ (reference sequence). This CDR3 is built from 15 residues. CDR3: CASSFRTGGASEQFF. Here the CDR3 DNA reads TGTGCCAGCAGCTTCAGGACCGGGGGGGCCTCTGAGCAGTTCTTC.

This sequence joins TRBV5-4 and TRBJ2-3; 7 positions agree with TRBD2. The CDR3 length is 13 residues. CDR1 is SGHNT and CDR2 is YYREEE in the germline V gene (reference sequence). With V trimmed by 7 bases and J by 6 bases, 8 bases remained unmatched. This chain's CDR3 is CASGGDFRDTQYF. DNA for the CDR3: TGTGCCAGCGGGGGGGATTTTAGGGATACGCAGTATTTT.

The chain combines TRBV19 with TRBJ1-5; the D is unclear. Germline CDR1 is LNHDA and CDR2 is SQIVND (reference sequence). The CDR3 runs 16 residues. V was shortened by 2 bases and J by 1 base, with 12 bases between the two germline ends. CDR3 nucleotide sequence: TGTGCCAGTAGTATATCGGGCAGCATAAGCAATCAGCCCCAGCATTTT. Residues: CASSISGSISNQPQHF.

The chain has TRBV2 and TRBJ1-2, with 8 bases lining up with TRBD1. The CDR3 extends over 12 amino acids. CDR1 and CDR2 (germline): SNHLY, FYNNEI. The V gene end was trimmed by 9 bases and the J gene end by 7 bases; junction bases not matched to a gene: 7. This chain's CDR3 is CARGQGRLGYTF. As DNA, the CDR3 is TGTGCCAGAGGACAGGGACGTCTTGGCTACACCTTC.

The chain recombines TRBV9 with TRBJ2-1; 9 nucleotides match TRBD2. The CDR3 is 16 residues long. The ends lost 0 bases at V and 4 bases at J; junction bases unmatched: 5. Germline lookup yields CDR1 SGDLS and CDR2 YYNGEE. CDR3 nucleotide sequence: TGTGCCAGCAGCGTAGAGACGAGCGGGGGGTACAATGAGCAGTTCTTC. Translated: CASSVETSGGYNEQFF.

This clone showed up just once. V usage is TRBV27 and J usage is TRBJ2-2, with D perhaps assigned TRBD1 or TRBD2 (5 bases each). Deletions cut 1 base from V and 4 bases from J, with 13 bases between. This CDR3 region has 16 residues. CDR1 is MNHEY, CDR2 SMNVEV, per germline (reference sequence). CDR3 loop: CASSLFGALGTGELFF. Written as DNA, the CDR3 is TGTGCCAGCAGTTTATTCGGGGCGCTCGGCACCGGGGAGCTGTTTTTT.

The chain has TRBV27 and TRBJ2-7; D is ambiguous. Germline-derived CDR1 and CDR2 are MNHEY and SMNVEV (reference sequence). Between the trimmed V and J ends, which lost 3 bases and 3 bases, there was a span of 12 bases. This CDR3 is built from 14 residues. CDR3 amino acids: CASSFGSLHYEQYF. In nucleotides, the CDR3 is TGTGCCAGCAGTTTCGGGTCCCTCCACTACGAGCAGTACTTC.

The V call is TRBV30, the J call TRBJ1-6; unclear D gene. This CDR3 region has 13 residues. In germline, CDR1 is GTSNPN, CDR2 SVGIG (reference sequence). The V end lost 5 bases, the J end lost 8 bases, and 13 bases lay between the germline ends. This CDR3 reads CAWGTLTYSPLHF. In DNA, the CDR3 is TGTGCCTGGGGCACTTTAACCTATTCACCCCTCCACTTT.

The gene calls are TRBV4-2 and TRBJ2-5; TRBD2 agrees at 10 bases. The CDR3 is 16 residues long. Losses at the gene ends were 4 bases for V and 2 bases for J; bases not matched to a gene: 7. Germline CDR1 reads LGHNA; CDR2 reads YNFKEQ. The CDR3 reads CASSPSGLAVQETQYF. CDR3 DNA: TGTGCCAGCAGCCCGTCAGGACTAGCGGTACAAGAGACCCAGTACTTC.

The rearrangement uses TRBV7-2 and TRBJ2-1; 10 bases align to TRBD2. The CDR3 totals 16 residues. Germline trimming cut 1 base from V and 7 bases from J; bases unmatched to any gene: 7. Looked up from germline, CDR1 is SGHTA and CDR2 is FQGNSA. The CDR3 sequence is CASSLGLAGDGNEQFF. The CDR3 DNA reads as TGTGCCAGCAGCTTAGGGCTAGCGGGAGATGGGAATGAGCAGTTCTTC.

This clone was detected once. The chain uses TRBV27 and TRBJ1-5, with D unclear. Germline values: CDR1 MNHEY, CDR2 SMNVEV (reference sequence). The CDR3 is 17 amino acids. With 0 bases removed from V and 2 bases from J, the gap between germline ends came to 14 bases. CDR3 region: CASSLSYLIQGNQPQHF. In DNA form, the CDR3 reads TGTGCCAGCAGTTTATCGTACCTGATTCAGGGCAATCAGCCCCAGCATTTT.

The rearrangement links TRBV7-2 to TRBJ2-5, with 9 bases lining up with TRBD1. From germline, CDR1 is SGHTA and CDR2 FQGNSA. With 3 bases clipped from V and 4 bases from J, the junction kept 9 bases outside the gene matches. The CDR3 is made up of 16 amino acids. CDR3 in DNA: TGTGCCAGCAGCTTCTTCCGGGACAGGGCAGGAGAGACCCAGTACTTC. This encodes CASSFFRDRAGETQYF.

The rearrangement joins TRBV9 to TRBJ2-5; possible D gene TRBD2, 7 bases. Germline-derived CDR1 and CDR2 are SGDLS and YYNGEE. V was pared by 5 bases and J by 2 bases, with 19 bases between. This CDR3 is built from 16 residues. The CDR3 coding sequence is TGTGCCAGCAGTCCTGACAGGACTAGAATGCAAGAGACCCAGTACTTC. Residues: CASSPDRTRMQETQYF.

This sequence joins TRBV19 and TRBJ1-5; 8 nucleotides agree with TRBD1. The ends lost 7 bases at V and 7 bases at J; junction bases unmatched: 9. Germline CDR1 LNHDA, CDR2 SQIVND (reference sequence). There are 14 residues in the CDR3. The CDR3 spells CASNPDRGGQPQHF. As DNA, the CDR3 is TGTGCCAGTAACCCTGACAGGGGAGGACAGCCCCAGCATTTT.

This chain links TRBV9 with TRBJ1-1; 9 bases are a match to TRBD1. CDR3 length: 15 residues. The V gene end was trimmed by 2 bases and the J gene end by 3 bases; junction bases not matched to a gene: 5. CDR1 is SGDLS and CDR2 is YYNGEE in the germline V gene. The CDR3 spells CASSVGQGRHTEAFF. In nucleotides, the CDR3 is TGTGCCAGCAGCGTGGGACAGGGACGGCACACTGAAGCTTTCTTT.

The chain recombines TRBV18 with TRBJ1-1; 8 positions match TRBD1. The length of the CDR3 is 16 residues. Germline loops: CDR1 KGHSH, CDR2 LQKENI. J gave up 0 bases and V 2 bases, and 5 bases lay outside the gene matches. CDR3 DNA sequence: TGTGCCAGCTCACCAAAAACAGGGGGGTTGAACACTGAAGCTTTCTTT. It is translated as CASSPKTGGLNTEAFF.

The CDR3 is CASSLAGSGRASTDTQYF. The CDR3 DNA follows: TGTGCCAGCAGCTTAGCTGGTAGCGGGAGGGCTAGCACAGATACGCAGTATTTT. The chain links TRBV7-2 to TRBJ2-3; 11 nucleotides match TRBD2. V lost 0 bases to trimming and J lost 0 bases; unmatched junction nucleotides: 5. Germline values: CDR1 SGHTA, CDR2 FQGNSA. The CDR3 runs to 18 residues.

CDR3 nucleotides: TGTGCCAGCAGCCCTAGCCCAGGGAACACTGAAGCTTTCTTT. The encoded protein is CASSPSPGNTEAFF. J is TRBJ1-1 and V is TRBV7-7; no clear D. Trimming shortened V by 5 bases and J by 1 base, and 11 bases separated the two germline ends. Germline V gene data show CDR1 as SSHAT and CDR2 as FNYEAQ (reference sequence). The CDR3 runs to 14 residues. The full variable domain, its missing parts supplied by reference TRBV7-7 and TRBJ1-1, is GAGVSQSPRYKVTKRGQDVTLRCDPISSHATLYWYQQALGQGPEFLTYFNYEAQPDKSGLPSDRFSAERPEGSISTLTIQRTEQRDSAMYRCASSPSPGNTEAFFGQGTRLTVV.

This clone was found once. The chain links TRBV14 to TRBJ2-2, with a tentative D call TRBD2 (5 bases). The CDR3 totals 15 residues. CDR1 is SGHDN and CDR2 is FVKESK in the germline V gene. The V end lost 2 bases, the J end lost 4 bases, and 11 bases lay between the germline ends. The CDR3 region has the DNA TGTGCCAGCAGCCAAAGCCCTCGGGGCACCGGGGAGCTGTTTTTT. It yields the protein CASSQSPRGTGELFF.

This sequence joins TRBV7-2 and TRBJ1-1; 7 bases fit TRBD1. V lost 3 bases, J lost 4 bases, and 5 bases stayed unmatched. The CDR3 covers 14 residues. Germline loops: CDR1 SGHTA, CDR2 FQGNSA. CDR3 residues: CASSLQGGGTEAFF. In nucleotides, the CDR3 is TGTGCCAGCAGCTTGCAGGGGGGAGGCACTGAAGCTTTCTTT.

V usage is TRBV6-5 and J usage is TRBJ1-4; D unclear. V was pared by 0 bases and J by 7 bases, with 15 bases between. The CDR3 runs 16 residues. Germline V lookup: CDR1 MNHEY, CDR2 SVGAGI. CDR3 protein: CASSYSSPGMGEKLFF. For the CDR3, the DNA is TGTGCCAGCAGTTACTCGTCCCCGGGGATGGGTGAAAAACTGTTTTTT.

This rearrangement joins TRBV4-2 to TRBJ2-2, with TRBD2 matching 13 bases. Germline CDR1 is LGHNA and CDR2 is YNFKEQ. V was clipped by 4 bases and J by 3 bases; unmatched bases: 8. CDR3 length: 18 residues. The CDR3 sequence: CASSPGTSGAQYTGELFF. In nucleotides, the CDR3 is TGTGCCAGCAGCCCCGGGACTAGCGGGGCCCAATACACCGGGGAGCTGTTTTTT.

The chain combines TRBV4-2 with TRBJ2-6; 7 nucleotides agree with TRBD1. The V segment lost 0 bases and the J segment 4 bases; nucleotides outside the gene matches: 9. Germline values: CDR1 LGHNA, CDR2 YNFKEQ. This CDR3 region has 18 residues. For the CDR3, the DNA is TGTGCCAGCAGCCAAGAAACAACAGGGGAAACCGGGGCCAACGTCCTGACTTTC. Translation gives CASSQETTGETGANVLTF.

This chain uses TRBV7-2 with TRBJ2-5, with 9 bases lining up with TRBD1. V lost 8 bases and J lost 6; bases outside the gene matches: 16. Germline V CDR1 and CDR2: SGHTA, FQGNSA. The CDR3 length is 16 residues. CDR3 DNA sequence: TGTGCCAGCGGTTTAACCCCCGTGGACAGGGGCCAGACCCAGTACTTC. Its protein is CASGLTPVDRGQTQYF.

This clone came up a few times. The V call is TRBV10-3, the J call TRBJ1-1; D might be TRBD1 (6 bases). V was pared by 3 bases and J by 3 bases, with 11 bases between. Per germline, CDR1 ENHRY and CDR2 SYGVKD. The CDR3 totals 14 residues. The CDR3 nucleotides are TGTGCCATCAGTGACAGGGGCTCCCACACTGAAGCTTTCTTT. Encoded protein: CAISDRGSHTEAFF.

CDR3 DNA sequence: TGTGCCAGTAGTATTTTTGGGGGCAGACTAGCGGACGCGAACACCGGGGAGCTGTTTTTT. It is translated as CASSIFGGRLADANTGELFF. The chain recombines TRBV19 with TRBJ2-2, with 9 bases aligning to TRBD2. Germline V lookup: CDR1 LNHDA, CDR2 SQIVND (reference sequence). The length of the CDR3 is 20 residues. Germline trimming cut 3 bases from V and 0 bases from J; bases unmatched to any gene: 14.

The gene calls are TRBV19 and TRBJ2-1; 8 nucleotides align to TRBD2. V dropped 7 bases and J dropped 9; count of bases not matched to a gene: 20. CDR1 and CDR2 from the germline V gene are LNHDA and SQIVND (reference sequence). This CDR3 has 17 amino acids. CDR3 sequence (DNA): TGTGCCAGTACCCCCCACTTGACTAGCGCCTCTGGGGGTGAGCAGTTCTTC. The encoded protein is CASTPHLTSASGGEQFF.